This TCR beta chain originates from a study of blood T cell repertoires in COVID-19 (dated by TCRdb to 2020 to 2021). The study in broad terms: The collaborator samples originated in the United States, Italy and Spain and spanned the acute and convalescent phases of COVID-19. The repertoires were released in a freely available public database intended as a resource for research on the immune response to SARS-CoV-2. Deeply sampled blood TCRbeta repertoires from subjects exposed to, actively infected with, or recovered from COVID-19 were included in the dataset. A de-identified subject ID, COVID-19 status, age in years and sex were almost always included in the sample metadata. The prospective study material was composed of cDNA or gDNA derived from T cells, B-cell-depleted T cells, or PBMCs. The samples were drawn from the first 160 participants of the ongoing ImmuneRACE study and from about 1,200 subjects provided by 6 global collaborators. Where available, HLA class I and class II types were taken from metadata supplied by the sample provider and were not determined by assay-based typing. Study-level results and caveats: How much clinical and demographic metadata was included differed by source and by participant, and the metadata was provided uncurated.

TCRbeta CDR3 regions were amplified from genomic DNA using the immunoSEQ Assay, a bias-controlled multiplex PCR. Under the source paper's analysis protocol: The number of nucleated cells in each sample was estimated from the amplification of reference gene primers within the assay. Sequence reads were collapsed and filtered to measure the absolute abundance of every unique TCRbeta CDR3 rearrangement. For each sample, productive Simpson clonality was calculated by taking the square root of Simpson's diversity index across productive rearrangements. Here the immuneACCESS table is served through TCRdb, limited to in-frame sequences with V and J called. Missing clones are a known gap in these copies; in checked studies unresolved V genes cover under half, and the rest lacks a known reason. V and J calls and clone size are those listed in that table; D and trimming were worked out from the DNA. This sample is represented by about 220,000 clones; about 86% of them were singletons. The ten largest make up approximately 1.3% of the sample.

Participants in the prospective study were enrolled through a virtual design, were aged roughly 18 to 100 years, and lived in roughly 25 United States geographic areas. In the prospective study, cohorts were assigned on the basis of participant-reported clinical history obtained from a screening survey and a study questionnaire. In the prospective study, whole blood, serum and a nasopharyngeal or oropharyngeal swab were collected from each participant by mobile phlebotomists. Prospective study participants could optionally give additional blood draws and questionnaires over an approximately two-month period. Blood samples from the prospective study were shipped frozen or at room temperature prior to DNA extraction. The sample holds one count of this clone. Its cognate antigen has yet to be identified. The input lacks base qualities; no much larger clone sits a single base away. The germline ends are 21 bases apart after V is trimmed by 5 bases and J by 7 bases. CDR1 and CDR2 are drawn from the germline V gene (reference sequence): MNHEY, SMNVEV. The CDR3 runs 16 amino acids, cysteine and phenylalanine included. The only DNA kept is the CDR3, 48 bases in frame from the first base.

This TCR was recovered from a woman aged 35 to 49 with acute COVID-19. The sequence is built from TRBV27 and TRBJ2-1, with the D gene not clear enough to name. Source material: PBMCs or T cells enriched from blood (not recorded which). The DNA is as follows: TGTGCCAGCAGTCCCTCCCTTCGCCCGGGTACGAATGAGCAGTTCTTC. This sequence encodes CASSPSLRPGTNEQFF.